Listed here are 29 T cell receptor beta chains from one sample, sequenced in a study of cytomegalovirus exposure and HLA in healthy donors. It was with 60 Vbeta and 13 Jbeta primers that the PCR ran. The table came from immunoSEQ multiplex PCR; TCRdb's copy has only in-frame clones and leaves some out. The sample shows about 110,000 clones, around 74% of them seen only once. Sequenced material: PBMCs. The receptors shown here come from a woman between 40 and 55 years old in good health and CMV-seropositive.

V is TRBV19 and J is TRBJ1-6, with 7 bases fitting TRBD1. J lost 7 bases, V lost 5 bases, and 2 bases had no gene match. This CDR3 is 13 amino acids long. Germline assignment: CDR1 LNHDA and CDR2 SQIVND (reference sequence). CDR3: CASSPTGNSPLHF. DNA for the CDR3: TGTGCCAGTAGTCCGACAGGGAATTCACCCCTCCACTTT.

This clone was observed a single time. This rearrangement joins TRBV5-6 to TRBJ2-2; D is unresolved. Germline V CDR1 and CDR2: SGHDT, YYEEEE. Trimming stripped 0 bases from V and 0 bases from J, with 6 bases between. This CDR3 is 15 amino acids long. The CDR3 reads CASSLGHPNTGELFF. As DNA, the CDR3 is TGTGCCAGCAGCTTGGGACACCCGAACACCGGGGAGCTGTTTTTT.

This chain links TRBV2 with TRBJ2-7; weak D call: TRBD1 (5 bases). V shed 7 bases and J shed 2 bases, with 18 bases lying between them. The CDR3 runs to 15 residues. The germline CDR1 and CDR2 sequences are SNHLY and FYNNEI. The CDR3 reads CASKIGSGRAYEQYF. The CDR3 bases are TGTGCCAGCAAAATTGGCTCCGGCAGGGCCTACGAGCAGTACTTC.

J is TRBJ2-3 and V is TRBV19; 7 bases match TRBD1. The CDR3 contains 14 residues. V dropped 4 bases and J dropped 6; count of bases not matched to a gene: 7. Per germline, CDR1 LNHDA and CDR2 SQIVND (reference sequence). In nucleotides, the CDR3 is TGTGCCAGTAGTAGGAGGACAGGACTGGATACGCAGTATTTT. Encoded protein: CASSRRTGLDTQYF.

The chain employs TRBV6-6 and TRBJ2-1; tentative D call: TRBD1 (6 bases). This CDR3 spans 12 amino acids. Trimming removed 7 bases from V and 7 bases from J, with 11 bases in between. Per germline, CDR1 MNHNY and CDR2 SVGAGI (reference sequence). CDR3 DNA: TGTGCCAGCAAGGACAGAAGGAATGAGCAGTTCTTC. It codes for CASKDRRNEQFF.

Here the CDR3 reads CASSRSGKNTEAFF. The CDR3 nucleotides are TGTGCCAGCAGTAGGTCAGGGAAGAACACTGAAGCTTTCTTT. The J gene is TRBJ1-1, the V gene TRBV6-1; D possibly corresponds to TRBD1 (5 bases). Germline CDR1 and CDR2: MNHNS and SASEGT. V lost 5 bases and J 1 base, leaving 11 bases between the germline ends. This CDR3 is 14 amino acids long.

CDR3 sequence (DNA): TGTGCCAGCAACTCCGGACAGGGAATAGGCGGCTACACCTTC. Its protein product is CASNSGQGIGGYTF. This sequence joins TRBV5-4 and TRBJ1-2, with TRBD1 matching over 8 bases. Per germline, CDR1 SGHNT and CDR2 YYREEE (reference sequence). V shed 6 bases and J 8 bases; nucleotides not matched to a gene: 12. There are 14 residues in the CDR3. Based on the CDR3 plus reference TRBV5-4 and TRBJ1-2, the full variable domain is ETGVTQSPTHLIKTRGQQVTLRCSSQSGHNTVSWYQQALGQGPQFIFQYYREEENGRGNFPPRFSGLQFPNYSSELNVNALELDDSALYLCASNSGQGIGGYTFGSGTRLTVV.

This chain uses TRBV27 with TRBJ1-1; D is undetermined. Germline V gene lookup returns CDR1 MNHEY and CDR2 SMNVEV (reference sequence). The V end was cut by 5 bases, the J end by 4 bases, with 11 bases between. This CDR3 is 13 amino acids long. Here the CDR3 DNA reads TGTGCCAGCAGTCTACCCTCCGGCACTGAAGCTTTCTTT. Encoded protein: CASSLPSGTEAFF.

The gene calls are TRBV5-1 and TRBJ2-3; D is unresolved. Trimming shortened V by 4 bases and J by 5 bases, and 14 bases separated the two germline ends. CDR1 is SGHRS, CDR2 YFSETQ, per germline. The CDR3 extends over 14 amino acids. The CDR3: CASSPRLEKDTQYF. Written as DNA, the CDR3 is TGCGCCAGCAGCCCCCGGTTGGAGAAAGATACGCAGTATTTT. Full variable domain (rest looked up from reference TRBV5-1 and TRBJ2-3): KAGVTQTPRYLIKTRGQQVTLSCSPISGHRSVSWYQQTPGQGLQFLFEYFSETQRNKGNFPGRFSGRQFSNSRSEMNVSTLELGDSALYLCASSPRLEKDTQYFGPGTRLTVL.

This chain links TRBV18 with TRBJ2-5; 13 nucleotides align to TRBD2. V lost 3 bases and J lost 4; bases outside the gene matches: 14. CDR1 KGHSH and CDR2 LQKENI come from the germline V gene. The CDR3 is 19 residues long. CDR3: CASSPSAGRLAGGRETQYF. DNA of the CDR3: TGTGCCAGCTCACCCTCCGCGGGGCGACTAGCGGGGGGTCGAGAGACCCAGTACTTC.

This chain connects TRBV19 to TRBJ1-2; perhaps TRBD1 as D (5 bases). The CDR3 runs to 12 residues. Germline V lookup: CDR1 LNHDA, CDR2 SQIVND (reference sequence). The V end was cut by 4 bases, the J end by 4 bases, with 7 bases between. CDR3 residues: CASSTGPYGYTF. As DNA, the CDR3 is TGTGCCAGTAGTACAGGGCCCTATGGCTACACCTTC.

This clone was found once. The chain uses TRBV5-3 and TRBJ1-2; TRBD1 is a possible D gene (6 bases). TRBV5-3 is sorted into the ORF group, with uncertain function. This CDR3 has 18 amino acids. Trimming removed 2 bases from V and 6 bases from J, with 26 bases in between. CDR3 loop: CARSFFSPGDTELDGYTF. The CDR3 nucleotides are TGTGCCAGAAGCTTTTTTTCTCCCGGGGACACAGAACTGGATGGCTACACCTTC.

The chain recombines TRBV7-6 with TRBJ2-7; 7 bases map to TRBD1. The CDR3 extends over 12 amino acids. Losses at the gene ends were 5 bases for V and 5 bases for J; bases not matched to a gene: 3. The germline gives CDR1 SGHVS, CDR2 FNYEAQ. The CDR3 reads CASSNDRDEQYF. DNA of the CDR3: TGTGCCAGCAGCAATGACAGGGACGAGCAGTACTTC.

The chain combines TRBV7-9 with TRBJ1-2, with 7 positions matching TRBD1. The CDR3 loop spans 14 amino acids. Germline CDR1 reads SEHNR; CDR2 reads FQNEAQ (reference sequence). V lost 0 bases, J lost 7 bases, and 5 bases stayed unmatched. CDR3 sequence (DNA): TGTGCCAGCAGCTTAGCCCTTCCAGGGGGTGGCTACACCTTC. Protein sequence: CASSLALPGGGYTF.

J is TRBJ2-1 and V is TRBV25-1; D gene uncertain. With 5 bases removed from V and 0 bases from J, the gap between germline ends came to 11 bases. Germline V gene data show CDR1 as MGHDK and CDR2 as SYGVNS. There are 15 residues in the CDR3. The CDR3, as DNA: TGTGCCAGCAGTACGGCAGGCCTCTCCTACAATGAGCAGTTCTTC. Protein product: CASSTAGLSYNEQFF.

This chain joins TRBV6-5 and TRBJ2-7; TRBD2 matches at 8 bases. The germline gives CDR1 MNHEY, CDR2 SVGAGI. This CDR3 region has 14 residues. V shed 5 bases, J shed 1 base, and the junction held 4 bases outside the gene matches. CDR3 residues: CASSAPGGSYEQYF. CDR3 bases: TGTGCCAGCAGTGCCCCGGGGGGGTCCTACGAGCAGTACTTC.

The chain uses TRBV6-1 and TRBJ2-6; TRBD1 is a possible D gene (5 bases). Trimming shortened V by 8 bases and J by 0 bases, and 5 bases separated the two germline ends. The CDR3 runs to 13 residues. Looked up from germline, CDR1 is MNHNS and CDR2 is SASEGT. The CDR3 sequence: CASDSSGANVLTF. In nucleotides, the CDR3 is TGTGCCAGCGACAGCTCTGGGGCCAACGTCCTGACTTTC.

This rearrangement joins TRBV7-2 to TRBJ2-7; a possible D gene is TRBD2 (5 bases). Germline V gives CDR1 SGHTA, CDR2 FQGNSA. The CDR3 has 13 residues. With 5 bases removed from V and 5 bases from J, the gap between germline ends came to 13 bases. The CDR3 sequence: CASSREGWDEQYF. Here the CDR3 DNA reads TGTGCCAGCAGCCGGGAAGGGTGGGACGAGCAGTACTTC.

This sequence joins TRBV2 and TRBJ1-5; D possibly corresponds to TRBD1 (5 bases). This CDR3 has 13 amino acids. V was pared by 3 bases and J by 5 bases, with 8 bases between. Germline-derived CDR1 and CDR2 are SNHLY and FYNNEI. The CDR3, as DNA: TGTGCCAGCAGTGACGCCAGGGATCAGCCCCAGCATTTT. It is translated as CASSDARDQPQHF.

J is TRBJ1-2 and V is TRBV10-3; weak D call: TRBD1 (6 bases). CDR3 length equals 13 residues. V lost 6 bases to trimming and J lost 8 bases, with 16 bases between them. Germline assignment: CDR1 ENHRY and CDR2 SYGVKD. CDR3 amino acids: CAIRIQGFQGYTF. In DNA, the CDR3 is TGTGCCATCAGAATACAGGGATTTCAGGGCTACACCTTC.

Only a few counts were recorded for this clone. This chain links TRBV29-1 with TRBJ2-7; 9 bases are a match to TRBD1. Germline CDR1 is SQVTM and CDR2 is ANQGSEA. The V and J ends lost 5 bases and 1 base, in that order; junction bases with no gene match: 21. The CDR3 is 19 amino acids. CDR3 nucleotides: TGCAGCGTTAAAAACCTACGGGGACAGGGATTTTTCCTTTCCTACGAGCAGTACTTC. This codes for CSVKNLRGQGFFLSYEQYF.

The rearrangement joins TRBV16 to TRBJ1-5, with a tentative D call TRBD1 (5 bases). This CDR3 comprises 14 residues. Per germline, CDR1 KGHSY and CDR2 FQNENV. Trimming removed 4 bases at V and 4 bases at J, with 11 bases between. CDR3 in amino acids: CASSLRQTNQPQHF. The CDR3 DNA sequence: TGTGCCAGCAGCCTCCGACAGACGAATCAGCCCCAGCATTTT. The variable domain in full, with the rest retrieved from reference TRBV16 and TRBJ1-5, is GEEVAQTPKHLVRGEGQKAKLYCAPIKGHSYVFWYQQVLKNEFKFLISFQNENVFDETGMPKERFSAKCLPNSPCSLEIQATKLEDSAVYFCASSLRQTNQPQHFGDGTRLSIL.

This clone was observed a single time. This chain uses TRBV5-1 with TRBJ2-7, with TRBD1 identical over 10 bases. Trimming took 4 bases from V and 5 from J; bases not matched to a gene: 6. Per the germline V gene, CDR1 is SGHRS and CDR2 is YFSETQ. The CDR3 has 14 residues. The CDR3 region is CASSTGTGVDEQYF. CDR3 coding DNA: TGCGCCAGCAGCACCGGGACAGGGGTCGACGAGCAGTACTTC.

This clone was found a few times. The chain employs TRBV9 and TRBJ1-5; TRBD1 matches 12 bases. Germline CDR1 reads SGDLS; CDR2 reads YYNGEE. V dropped 4 bases and J dropped 6; count of bases not matched to a gene: 5. The CDR3 has 15 residues. The CDR3 here is CASSQGQGARQPQHF. DNA for the CDR3: TGTGCCAGCAGCCAGGGACAGGGGGCTCGTCAGCCCCAGCATTTT.

This clone was seen a few times. This chain connects TRBV29-1 to TRBJ1-5; 7 bases match TRBD1. The CDR3 consists of 16 residues. Germline-derived CDR1 and CDR2 are SQVTM and ANQGSEA. Trimming removed 7 bases from V and 6 bases from J; junction bases left unmatched: 18. Here the CDR3 reads CSATLNTGAGLQPQHF. CDR3 in DNA: TGCAGCGCCACCTTGAATACAGGGGCTGGGCTTCAGCCCCAGCATTTT.

J is TRBJ1-5 and V is TRBV27; D might be TRBD1 (5 bases). CDR3 length: 13 residues. Germline V gene sequence: CDR1 MNHEY, CDR2 SMNVEV (reference sequence). Trimming stripped 6 bases from V and 3 bases from J, with 9 bases between. The CDR3 coding sequence is TGTGCCAGCAGGGACAATTTCAATCAGCCCCAGCATTTT. It codes for CASRDNFNQPQHF.

This clone has just a few counts. The rearrangement uses TRBV7-8 and TRBJ2-5, with a weak D call TRBD1 (6 bases). Trimming removed 5 bases from V and 5 bases from J, with 12 bases in between. Germline CDR1 is SGHVS and CDR2 is FQNEAQ. CDR3 size: 13 residues. CDR3 sequence reads: CASSLGAVETQYF. As DNA, the CDR3 is TGTGCCAGCAGCCTGGGGGCGGTCGAGACCCAGTACTTC.

The chain couples TRBV28 to TRBJ1-1, with D hard to call. Trimming removed 11 bases at V and 4 bases at J, with 20 bases between. Per germline, CDR1 MDHEN and CDR2 SYDVKM. The CDR3 runs to 14 residues. The CDR3 is CAGRGGLASTEAFF. CDR3 DNA sequence: TGTGCCGGACGGGGTGGTCTTGCGTCCACTGAAGCTTTCTTT.

This clone was observed a single time. The chain has TRBV10-3 and TRBJ2-7; a weak D match, TRBD1 (5 bases). The germline CDR1 and CDR2 sequences are ENHRY and SYGVKD. The CDR3 contains 14 residues. V dropped 3 bases and J dropped 5 bases, with 14 bases sitting between them. The CDR3 nucleotides are TGTGCCATCAGTGATCAGGGTCGTACGAACGAGCAGTACTTC. This gives the protein CAISDQGRTNEQYF.